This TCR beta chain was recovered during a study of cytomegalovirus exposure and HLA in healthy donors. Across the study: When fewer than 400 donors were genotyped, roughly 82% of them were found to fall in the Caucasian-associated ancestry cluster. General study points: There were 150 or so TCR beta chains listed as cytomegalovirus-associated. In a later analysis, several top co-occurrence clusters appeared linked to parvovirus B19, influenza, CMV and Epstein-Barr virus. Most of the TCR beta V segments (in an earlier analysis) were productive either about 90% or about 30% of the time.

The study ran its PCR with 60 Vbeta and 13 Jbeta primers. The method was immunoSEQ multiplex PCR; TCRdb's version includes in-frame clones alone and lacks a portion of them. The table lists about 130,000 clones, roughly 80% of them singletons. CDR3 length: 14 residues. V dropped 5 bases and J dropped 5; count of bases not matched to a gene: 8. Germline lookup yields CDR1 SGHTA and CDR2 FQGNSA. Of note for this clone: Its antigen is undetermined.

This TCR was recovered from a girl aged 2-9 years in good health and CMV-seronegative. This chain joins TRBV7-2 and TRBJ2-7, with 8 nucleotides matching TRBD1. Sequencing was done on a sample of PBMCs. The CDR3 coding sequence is TGTGCCAGCAGCAACCGGGACAGGCTCGACGAGCAGTACTTC. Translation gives CASSNRDRLDEQYF. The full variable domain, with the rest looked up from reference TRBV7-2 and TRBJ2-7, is GAGVSQSPSNKVTEKGKDVELRCDPISGHTALYWYRQSLGQGLEFLIYFQGNSAPDKSGLPSDRFSAERTGGSVSTLTIQRTQQEDSAVYLCASSNRDRLDEQYFGPGTRLTVT.